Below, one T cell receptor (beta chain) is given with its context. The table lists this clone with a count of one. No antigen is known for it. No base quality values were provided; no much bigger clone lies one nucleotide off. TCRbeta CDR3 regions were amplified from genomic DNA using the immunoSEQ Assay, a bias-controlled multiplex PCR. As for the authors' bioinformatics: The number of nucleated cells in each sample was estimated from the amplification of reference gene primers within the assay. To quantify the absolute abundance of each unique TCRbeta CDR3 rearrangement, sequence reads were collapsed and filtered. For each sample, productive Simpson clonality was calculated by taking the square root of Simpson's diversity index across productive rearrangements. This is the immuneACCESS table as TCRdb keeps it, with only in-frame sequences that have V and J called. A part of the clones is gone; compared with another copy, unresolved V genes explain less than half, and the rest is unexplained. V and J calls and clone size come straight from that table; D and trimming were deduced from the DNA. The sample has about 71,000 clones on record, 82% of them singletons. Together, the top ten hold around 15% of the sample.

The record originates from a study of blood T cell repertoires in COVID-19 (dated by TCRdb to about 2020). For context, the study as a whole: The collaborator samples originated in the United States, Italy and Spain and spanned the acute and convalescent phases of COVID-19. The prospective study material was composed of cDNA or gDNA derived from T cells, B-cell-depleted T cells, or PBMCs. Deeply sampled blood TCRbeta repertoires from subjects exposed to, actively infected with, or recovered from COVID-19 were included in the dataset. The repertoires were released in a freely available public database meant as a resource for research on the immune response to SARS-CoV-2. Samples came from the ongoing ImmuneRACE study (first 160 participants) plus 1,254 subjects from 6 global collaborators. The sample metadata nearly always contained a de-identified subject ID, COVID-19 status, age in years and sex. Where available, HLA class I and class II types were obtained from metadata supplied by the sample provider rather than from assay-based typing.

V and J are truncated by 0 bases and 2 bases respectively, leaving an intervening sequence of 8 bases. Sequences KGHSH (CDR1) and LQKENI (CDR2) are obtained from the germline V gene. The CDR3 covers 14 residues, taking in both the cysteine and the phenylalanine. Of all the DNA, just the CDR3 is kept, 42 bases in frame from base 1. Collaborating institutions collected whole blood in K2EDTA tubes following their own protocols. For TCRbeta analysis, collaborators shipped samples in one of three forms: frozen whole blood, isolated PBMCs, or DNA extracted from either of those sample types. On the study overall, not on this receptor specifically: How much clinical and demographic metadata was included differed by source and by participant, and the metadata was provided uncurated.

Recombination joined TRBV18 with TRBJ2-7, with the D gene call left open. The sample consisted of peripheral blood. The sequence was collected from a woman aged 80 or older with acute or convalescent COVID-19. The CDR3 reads CASSPPELPYEQYF. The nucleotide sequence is TGTGCCAGCTCACCACCGGAGCTGCCCTACGAGCAGTACTTC.